This TCR beta chain emerged from a study of spatial heterogeneity in lung cancer. This CDR3 contains 14 residues. The germline CDR1 and CDR2 sequences are SGHVS and FQNEAQ. V was trimmed by 4 bases and J by 8 bases, leaving 14 bases between them. This clonotype has at least ten counts. Time point described: sample taken at primary tumor resection. Whole RNA came from tumor, nontumor lung or frozen PBMC and was sequenced without being sorted. TCRdb ran MiXCR on the 5' RACE reads and lists one entry per CDR3 protein. The sample holds about 7,100 distinct CDR3 sequences, around 5.9% seen once. Sequenced material: PBMCs, taken at surgery. The V call is TRBV7-8, the J call TRBJ1-4; D ambiguous. The sequence derives from a male donor with early-stage non-small cell lung cancer. The DNA of the CDR3 is TGTGCCAGCAGCTCCCGCCTGCGAGGGGAAAAACTGTTTTTT. Translating gives CASSSRLRGEKLFF.